The 26 T cell receptor beta chains presented below share a single source sample, sequenced in a study of identical twins (dated by TCRdb to 2016 to 2017). Library creation used 5' RACE. Data came from an Illumina HiSeq 2000. The public reads were reanalyzed by TCRdb: fastp trimming at Q25, MiXCR alignment, in-frame beta chains only. A single entry per CDR3 protein holds the most common genes and DNA from its merged rows. The sample has some 730,000 distinct CDR3 sequences on record, roughly 18% of them singletons. Of the sample, approximately 14% falls within the top ten clones. These data were also filed under a second study, of T cells expressing NK-cell markers.

Source material: PBMCs. The receptor source for this set is a woman younger than 35 in good health.

The sample holds a few counts of this clonotype. V usage is TRBV5-1 and J usage is TRBJ1-4; 9 bases are shared with TRBD1. The germline V gene encodes CDR1 SGHRS and CDR2 YFSETQ. The J segment lost 7 bases and the V segment lost 1 base, leaving 5 bases of the junction unmatched. CDR3 length: 15 amino acids. The CDR3 DNA reads as TGCGCCAGCAGCTTGAAGGGACAGGGAGGTGAAAAACTGTTTTTT. It is translated as CASSLKGQGGEKLFF.

In this sample, this clonotype turned up many times. V and J are TRBV20-1 and TRBJ2-1, with D maybe TRBD1 (6 bases). Trimming removed 5 bases from V and 0 bases from J, with 14 bases in between. Germline-derived CDR1 and CDR2 are DFQATT and SNEGSKA (reference sequence). This CDR3 is built from 15 residues. The DNA for the CDR3 is TGCAGTGCTCGCCCAGACAGGAGCTCCTACAATGAGCAGTTCTTC. Its translation: CSARPDRSSYNEQFF.

The rearrangement links TRBV2 to TRBJ1-5; no clear D gene. Trimming shortened V by 0 bases and J by 6 bases, and 3 bases separated the two germline ends. The germline gives CDR1 SNHLY, CDR2 FYNNEI. CDR3 length equals 12 residues. CDR3 in amino acids: CASSEAGQPQHF. For the CDR3, the DNA is TGTGCCAGCAGTGAAGCAGGTCAGCCCCAGCATTTT.

V and J are TRBV6-6 and TRBJ2-3; no clear D. The ends were cut back, 7 bases at V and 3 bases at J, with 8 bases in the middle. Germline loops: CDR1 MNHNY, CDR2 SVGAGI (reference sequence). This CDR3 comprises 12 residues. CDR3 nucleotides: TGTGCCAGCACCATGGGTACAGATACGCAGTATTTT. This codes for CASTMGTDTQYF.

This clonotype has more than one count but fewer than ten. The rearrangement links TRBV4-2 to TRBJ1-1; D gene unclear. With 0 bases removed from V and 0 bases from J, the gap between germline ends came to 8 bases. This CDR3 contains 15 residues. Germline lookup yields CDR1 LGHNA and CDR2 YNFKEQ. The CDR3 DNA follows: TGTGCCAGCAGCCAAGAGCCTGGGCTGAACACTGAAGCTTTCTTT. The encoded protein is CASSQEPGLNTEAFF.

This rearrangement joins TRBV7-2 to TRBJ2-3, with TRBD2 matching over 7 bases. Germline V gene lookup returns CDR1 SGHTA and CDR2 FQGNSA. The ends lost 5 bases at V and 10 bases at J; junction bases unmatched: 12. This CDR3 is 14 amino acids long. CDR3 bases: TGTGCCAGCAGCCAGCTCGAAGCGGGATTCTCGCAGTATTTT. This gives the protein CASSQLEAGFSQYF.

This clonotype came up a few times. The J gene is TRBJ2-5, the V gene TRBV12-3 or TRBV12-4, with 7 nucleotides matching TRBD2. The CDR3 extends over 14 amino acids. V lost 5 bases, J lost 4 bases, and 7 bases stayed unmatched. The CDR3 region is CASSHRGERETQYF. DNA of the CDR3: TGTGCCAGCAGTCACCGGGGGGAGCGAGAGACCCAGTACTTC.

This clonotype was found a few times. The chain carries TRBV6-6 and TRBJ2-3, with 8 bases aligning to TRBD2. Germline trimming cut 7 bases from V and 4 bases from J; bases unmatched to any gene: 4. This CDR3 comprises 13 residues. Looked up from germline, CDR1 is MNHNY and CDR2 is SVGAGI (reference sequence). The CDR3 spells CASTQRESDTQYF. In DNA, the CDR3 is TGTGCCAGCACTCAGCGGGAGTCAGATACGCAGTATTTT.

The CDR3 spells CATSDSGRRRNTIYF. CDR3 sequence (DNA): TGTGCCACCAGTGATTCCGGACGGAGACGGAACACCATATATTTT. The rearrangement uses TRBV24-1 and TRBJ1-3, with D unresolved. Deletions cut 2 bases from V and 7 bases from J, with 14 bases between. The CDR3 length is 15 residues. Germline V gives CDR1 KGHDR, CDR2 SFDVKD.

The chain has TRBV9 and TRBJ2-2; possible D gene TRBD1, 5 bases. Trimming shortened V by 5 bases and J by 1 base, and 9 bases separated the two germline ends. This CDR3 is built from 14 residues. Germline V gene sequence: CDR1 SGDLS, CDR2 YYNGEE. The CDR3: CASRSRVNTGELFF. CDR3 nucleotides: TGTGCCAGCAGGTCCAGGGTGAACACCGGGGAGCTGTTTTTT.

The genes are TRBV11-3 and TRBJ2-3; D is ambiguous. The V end lost 1 base, the J end lost 1 base, and 12 bases lay between the germline ends. Germline V gene lookup returns CDR1 SGHNT and CDR2 YENEEA. This CDR3 has 16 amino acids. The DNA of the CDR3 is TGTGCCAGCAGCTTAGGCAGACATGGAGGCACAGATACGCAGTATTTT. It specifies CASSLGRHGGTDTQYF.

This clonotype was picked up a small number of times. The CDR3 sequence is CSLPGQRAGELFF. The CDR3 coding sequence is TGCAGCCTCCCAGGGCAAAGGGCCGGGGAGCTGTTTTTT. V usage is TRBV29-1 and J usage is TRBJ2-2, with D perhaps matching TRBD1 (5 bases). The CDR3 contains 13 residues. Germline CDR1 and CDR2: SQVTM and ANQGSEA. The V gene lost 8 bases and the J gene lost 6 bases, with 16 bases spanning the gap.

This clonotype has a handful of counts. The chain combines TRBV27 with TRBJ2-7; D ambiguous. Germline CDR1 is MNHEY and CDR2 is SMNVEV (reference sequence). This CDR3 has 16 amino acids. Deletions cut 3 bases from V and 1 base from J, with 16 bases between. In nucleotides, the CDR3 is TGTGCCAGCAGTTTTTACCACCGTGCCCCTTCCTACGAGCAGTACTTC. Translating it yields CASSFYHRAPSYEQYF.

This clonotype was seen a single time. The rearrangement joins TRBV18 to TRBJ1-1; D ambiguous. The CDR3 runs 12 residues. Trimming pared 3 bases from V and 7 bases from J, leaving 9 bases between. The V gene's germline CDR1 is KGHSH and CDR2 LQKENI. The CDR3 is CASSPTTIEAFF. The CDR3 DNA is TGTGCCAGCTCACCTACCACGATTGAAGCTTTCTTT.

This clonotype was recorded a few times. The chain employs TRBV5-1 and TRBJ2-1; no definite D call. Germline V CDR1 and CDR2: SGHRS, YFSETQ. V lost 0 bases, J lost 0 bases, and 7 bases lay in between. The CDR3 loop spans 15 amino acids. In nucleotides, the CDR3 is TGCGCCAGCAGCTTGGCGGCACCCTCCTACAATGAGCAGTTCTTC. The encoded protein is CASSLAAPSYNEQFF.

The chain links TRBV7-6 to TRBJ1-1; 9 bases are shared with TRBD1. CDR3 size: 21 residues. Germline CDR1 SGHVS, CDR2 FNYEAQ. The V gene end was trimmed by 5 bases and the J gene end by 4 bases; junction bases not matched to a gene: 26. The chain's CDR3 is CASSQLMIPPGQGVPVTEAFF. In nucleotides, the CDR3 is TGTGCCAGCAGCCAACTCATGATTCCACCGGGACAGGGTGTTCCGGTCACTGAAGCTTTCTTT.

This clonotype was detected once. The rearrangement uses TRBV20-1 and TRBJ2-7, with TRBD2 matching 9 bases. The CDR3 is 14 amino acids. Germline CDR1 reads DFQATT; CDR2 reads SNEGSKA (reference sequence). J lost 7 bases, V lost 3 bases, and 10 bases had no gene match. CDR3 sequence: CSASPSAGGGEQYF. CDR3 DNA: TGCAGTGCTAGCCCCTCAGCGGGGGGTGGTGAGCAGTACTTC.

The rearrangement links TRBV29-1 to TRBJ2-6, with D perhaps TRBD1 (5 bases). This CDR3 has 14 residues. Looked up from germline, CDR1 is SQVTM and CDR2 is ANQGSEA. V was pared by 4 bases and J by 1 base, with 8 bases between. CDR3 DNA sequence: TGCAGCGTTGGACAGCCTTCTGGGGCCAACGTCCTGACTTTC. It is translated as CSVGQPSGANVLTF.

This clonotype was counted a few times. The chain has TRBV5-1 and TRBJ1-1, with 11 bases aligning to TRBD1. This CDR3 has 15 residues. CDR1 is SGHRS and CDR2 is YFSETQ in the germline V gene. Unmatched junction bases numbered 6, after V lost 4 bases and J lost 4 bases. CDR3 sequence reads: CASSRSGQGGTEAFF. The CDR3 bases are TGCGCCAGCAGCCGTTCGGGACAGGGGGGCACTGAAGCTTTCTTT.

The CDR3 DNA follows: TGTGCCAGCAGGATCGGGAGCGCAAGCTCCTACGAGCAGTACTTC. It specifies CASRIGSASSYEQYF. The chain couples TRBV6-2 or TRBV6-3 to TRBJ2-7; weak D call: TRBD2 (6 bases). The V gene's germline CDR1 is MNHEY and CDR2 SVGEGT. The CDR3 runs 15 residues. V lost 6 bases, J lost 0 bases, and 15 bases lay in between.

The genes are TRBV24-1 and TRBJ2-5, with no clear D. V dropped 3 bases and J dropped 5 bases, with 12 bases sitting between them. In germline, CDR1 is KGHDR, CDR2 SFDVKD. This CDR3 is 14 amino acids long. CDR3 region: CATSDSIRSETQYF. Here the CDR3 DNA reads TGTGCCACCAGTGATAGCATTCGGAGCGAGACCCAGTACTTC.

The chain employs TRBV7-6 and TRBJ2-7, with a tentative D call TRBD1 (5 bases). This CDR3 is built from 14 residues. Trimming stripped 4 bases from V and 1 base from J, with 11 bases between. Germline CDR1 SGHVS, CDR2 FNYEAQ. DNA for the CDR3: TGTGCCAGCAGCTCGGAAGCAGGGTCCTACGAGCAGTACTTC. Amino acid sequence: CASSSEAGSYEQYF.

This clonotype was picked up a small number of times. The V gene is TRBV20-1, the J gene TRBJ1-5, with TRBD1 matching 10 bases. This CDR3 has 15 amino acids. The germline gives CDR1 DFQATT, CDR2 SNEGSKA (reference sequence). V lost 5 bases to trimming and J lost 6 bases; unmatched junction nucleotides: 10. The CDR3 DNA is TGCAGTGCTGGATGGACAGGGGGGCTAGGTCAGCCCCAGCATTTT. As protein: CSAGWTGGLGQPQHF.

This clonotype was seen more than once but under ten times. This chain links TRBV5-1 with TRBJ2-1; 10 positions match TRBD2. CDR3 size: 14 residues. CDR1 SGHRS and CDR2 YFSETQ come from the germline V gene. Germline trimming cut 7 bases from V and 9 bases from J; bases unmatched to any gene: 10. CDR3 in amino acids: CASGAGGTILEQFF. CDR3 bases: TGCGCCAGCGGAGCGGGGGGGACGATTCTTGAGCAGTTCTTC.

The V call is TRBV12-3 or TRBV12-4, the J call TRBJ2-7, with D possibly matching TRBD1 (6 bases). The CDR3 is 16 residues long. Trimming removed 2 bases at V and 3 bases at J, with 17 bases between. DNA of the CDR3: TGTGCCAGCAGTTTAAGTTCTAGAGGGGGACACTACGAGCAGTACTTC. It yields the protein CASSLSSRGGHYEQYF.

The rearrangement links TRBV7-9 to TRBJ2-4; D is unresolved. The CDR3 runs to 13 residues. From germline, CDR1 is SEHNR and CDR2 FQNEAQ (reference sequence). V was trimmed by 3 bases and J by 8 bases, leaving 11 bases between them. This CDR3 is CASSLTSSDIQYF. DNA of the CDR3: TGTGCCAGCAGCTTGACCTCCTCGGACATTCAGTACTTC. Full variable domain (outside the CDR3, taken from reference TRBV7-9 and TRBJ2-4): DTGVSQNPRHKITKRGQNVTFRCDPISEHNRLYWYRQTLGQGPEFLTYFQNEAQLEKSRLLSDRFSAERPKGSFSTLEIQRTEQGDSAMYLCASSLTSSDIQYFGAGTRLSVL.